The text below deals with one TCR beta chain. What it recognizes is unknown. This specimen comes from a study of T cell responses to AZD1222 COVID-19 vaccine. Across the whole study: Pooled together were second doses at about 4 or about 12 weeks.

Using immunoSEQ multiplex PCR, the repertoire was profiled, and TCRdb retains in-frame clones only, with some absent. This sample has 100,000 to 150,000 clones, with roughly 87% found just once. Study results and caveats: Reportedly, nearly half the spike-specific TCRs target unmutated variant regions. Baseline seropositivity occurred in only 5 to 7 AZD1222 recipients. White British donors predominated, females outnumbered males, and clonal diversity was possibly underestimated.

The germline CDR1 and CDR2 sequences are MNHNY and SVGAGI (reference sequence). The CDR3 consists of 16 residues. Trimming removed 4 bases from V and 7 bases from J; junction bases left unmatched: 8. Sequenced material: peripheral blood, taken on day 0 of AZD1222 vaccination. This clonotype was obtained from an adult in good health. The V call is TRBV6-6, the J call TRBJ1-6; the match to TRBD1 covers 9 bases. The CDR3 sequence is CASSLTTGTGNSPLHF. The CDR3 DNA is TGTGCCAGCAGTTTAACTACCGGGACAGGGAATTCACCCCTCCACTTT.